This entry features one T cell receptor (beta chain) sequence. Its antigen is currently unknown. The germline gene is not matched at one end of the junction; a read error may be the cause. CDR1 and CDR2 from the germline V gene are LGHNA and YNFKEQ. The CDR3 extends over 14 amino acids. The sample comes from a study of tumor-infiltrating lymphocytes in primary liver carcinoma. Overall study findings and caveats: Only about 7-25% of top clones appeared in all five tumor regions. It was tumor-adjacent and tumor-blood pairs that overlapped less than tumor region pairs did.

The input was approximately 0.45 ug total RNA; TCR beta cDNA was made from it with a constant-region primer. Sequencing libraries for TCR beta derived from three nested multiplex PCR rounds that used slightly modified ARM-PCR. TRBV1-TRBV30 forward primers and a C-beta reverse primer were used in the first two PCR rounds, which each ran for around 10 cycles. Using its own MiXCR run on the multiplex PCR reads, TCRdb lists one record per CDR3 protein. The sample carries approximately 64,000 distinct CDR3 sequences, roughly 70% recorded once. From roughly 21-30 mg of unsorted bulk tissue, DNA and RNA were co-extracted together.

The sample was liver tumor tissue from sampling region 4. The subset here: tumor region T4, right-lateral pole. The receptor was derived from a man in his forties with primary liver carcinoma and hepatitis B virus infection. The chain combines TRBV4-2 with TRBJ2-7, with TRBD1 matching 7 bases. The CDR3 DNA follows: TGTGCAAGCAGCCAAGGGGGCTTGGCTGGCGAGCAGTGCTTC. It translates to CASSQGGLAGEQCF.